This T cell receptor beta chain was identified in a study of blood T cell repertoires in COVID-19. Authors' methods: Amplification from reference gene primers served as the basis for estimated nucleated cell counts. Repertoires were generated with immunoSEQ multiplex PCR, while TCRdb's copy carries only in-frame clones and drops some. V and J calls and clone size follow that table, whereas D and trimming were derived from the DNA. The data hold about 180,000 clones, with roughly 88% observed a single time. The germline gives CDR1 SNHLY, CDR2 FYNNEI. The V gene lost 9 bases and the J gene lost 0 bases, with 11 bases spanning the gap. The CDR3 totals 13 residues.

The rearrangement links TRBV2 to TRBJ1-1; D unclear. This clonotype originated in a woman in her twenties or thirties with acute or convalescent COVID-19. Sequencing was carried out using peripheral blood. The CDR3 sequence: CARRGHMNTEAFF. CDR3 DNA sequence: TGTGCCAGGCGAGGGCACATGAACACTGAAGCTTTCTTT.